Presented here are 18 T cell receptor beta chains from one specimen sequenced in a study of blood T cells in healthy people across ages. The authors ran a second PCR of about 6 to 11 cycles using a sample-barcoded 5' primer and a J-beta primer mix. From the 5' RACE reads, TCRdb called clonotypes with MiXCR, one entry per CDR3 protein. The profile shows roughly 500,000 distinct CDR3 sequences, roughly a quarter of them singletons. The sequenced material came from blood. The receptors were sampled from a woman aged 70 to 79 in good health.

This chain connects TRBV9 to TRBJ2-3; TRBD2 agrees at 7 bases. The CDR3 consists of 17 residues. The J segment lost 0 bases and the V segment lost 0 bases, leaving 7 bases of the junction unmatched. Per germline, CDR1 SGDLS and CDR2 YYNGEE. As DNA, the CDR3 is TGTGCCAGCAGCGTAGTCCCTAGCGGACTTAGCACAGATACGCAGTATTTT. Its protein is CASSVVPSGLSTDTQYF.

J is TRBJ2-4 and V is TRBV9; 12 positions agree with TRBD1. The CDR3 has 16 amino acids. Germline CDR1 is SGDLS and CDR2 is YYNGEE. Germline trimming cut 3 bases from V and 9 bases from J; bases unmatched to any gene: 10. The CDR3 protein is CASSAQPGQGATIQYF. The CDR3 region has the DNA TGTGCCAGCAGCGCTCAACCGGGACAGGGGGCGACCATTCAGTACTTC.

The rearrangement links TRBV20-1 to TRBJ1-1; D ambiguous. The V end was cut by 3 bases, the J end by 4 bases, with 12 bases between. The CDR3 sequence is 13 residues long. The germline V gene encodes CDR1 DFQATT and CDR2 SNEGSKA (reference sequence). CDR3 residues: CSARGTLGTEAFF. CDR3 nucleotides: TGCAGTGCTAGGGGCACCCTAGGCACTGAAGCTTTCTTT.

About this clonotype itself: The junction does not match germline at one end; this may be a read error. V gene TRBV20-1 combines with J gene TRBJ1-2; TRBD1 aligns across 9 bases. Germline-derived CDR1 and CDR2 are DFQATT and SNEGSKA (reference sequence). The CDR3 consists of 15 residues. CDR3 in amino acids: CSARDRTGVYYGHTF. The CDR3, as DNA: TGCAGTGCTAGAGACCGGACAGGGGTGTACTATGGCCACACCTTC.

The chain combines TRBV4-3 with TRBJ2-5; D is ambiguous. CDR3 length equals 13 residues. Trimming shortened V by 0 bases and J by 7 bases, and 9 bases separated the two germline ends. Germline CDR1 is LGHNA and CDR2 is YSLEER. CDR3 sequence: CASSQDRTVTQYF. The CDR3 nucleotides are TGCGCCAGCAGCCAAGATCGCACGGTGACCCAGTACTTC.

This clonotype was counted at least ten times. V is TRBV20-1 and J is TRBJ1-4; 7 bases align to TRBD1. The CDR3 has 15 amino acids. From germline, CDR1 is DFQATT and CDR2 SNEGSKA (reference sequence). V was clipped by 0 bases and J by 0 bases; unmatched bases: 1. The CDR3 loop is CSARDGTATNEKLFF. The DNA of the CDR3 is TGCAGTGCTAGAGATGGGACAGCAACTAATGAAAAACTGTTTTTT.

This clonotype was seen more than once but under ten times. This chain uses TRBV20-1 with TRBJ1-2; maybe TRBD1 (6 bases). The CDR3 covers 13 residues. Germline V gene data show CDR1 as DFQATT and CDR2 as SNEGSKA (reference sequence). V dropped 6 bases and J dropped 8 bases, with 19 bases sitting between them. The CDR3 DNA reads TGCAGTGCCCTCGCCCCAGGGGTCGGCGGCTACACCTTC. Translation: CSALAPGVGGYTF.

The chain recombines TRBV4-3 with TRBJ2-2, with D tentatively TRBD1 (6 bases). Per germline, CDR1 LGHNA and CDR2 YSLEER. Deletions cut 0 bases from V and 4 bases from J, with 21 bases between. The CDR3 sequence is 19 residues long. The CDR3 region has the DNA TGCGCCAGCAGCCAAGATCCCCAGGCGATGCAGGGGAGCACCGGGGAGCTGTTTTTT. This encodes CASSQDPQAMQGSTGELFF.

This chain joins TRBV7-9 and TRBJ1-2; 8 nucleotides line up with TRBD1. Germline V gene lookup returns CDR1 SEHNR and CDR2 FQNEAQ (reference sequence). The length of the CDR3 is 15 residues. V was clipped by 5 bases and J by 2 bases; unmatched bases: 7. CDR3 residues: CASSKAAGGNYGYTF. In DNA, the CDR3 is TGTGCCAGCAGCAAGGCGGCAGGGGGCAACTATGGCTACACCTTC.

This clonotype was counted at least ten times. The CDR3 sequence: CASSPRDRNNEQYF. DNA of the CDR3: TGCGCCAGCAGCCCGCGGGACAGGAACAACGAGCAGTACTTC. V gene TRBV4-3 combines with J gene TRBJ2-5; 8 nucleotides line up with TRBD1. The J call may be in error: the DNA end matches TRBJ2-7 better. Germline CDR1 LGHNA, CDR2 YSLEER. The CDR3 spans 14 residues.

This clonotype was counted a few times. The chain combines TRBV29-1 with TRBJ1-1; the D is unclear. Germline CDR1 is SQVTM and CDR2 is ANQGSEA. This CDR3 region has 12 residues. V lost 4 bases to trimming and J lost 5 bases, with 11 bases between them. In DNA, the CDR3 is TGCAGCGTTGCCGACCTCCTTACTGAAGCTTTCTTT. Protein: CSVADLLTEAFF.

The chain has TRBV7-2 and TRBJ2-7, with TRBD2 matching 9 bases. Germline loops: CDR1 SGHTA, CDR2 FQGNSA. After removal of 3 bases from V and 7 bases from J, the junction contained 13 bases not matched to a gene. The length of the CDR3 is 16 residues. CDR3 sequence reads: CASSFGPGTSRSEQYF. The DNA for the CDR3 is TGTGCCAGCAGCTTTGGACCCGGGACTAGCCGGTCGGAGCAGTACTTC.

This clonotype was observed a handful of times. This chain uses TRBV5-8 with TRBJ2-5; tentatively, D is TRBD1 (6 bases). The better agreement between TRBJ2-7 and the DNA end casts doubt on the J call. Germline CDR1 SGHTS, CDR2 YDEGEE. CDR3 size: 14 residues. The CDR3 protein is CASSSGHREDEQYF. CDR3 DNA sequence: TGTGCCAGCAGCTCGGGACACCGAGAAGACGAGCAGTACTTC.

The chain joins TRBV25-1 to TRBJ1-1; 9 bases line up with TRBD1. The CDR3 is 14 amino acids. J gave up 4 bases and V 6 bases, and 6 bases lay outside the gene matches. Germline V CDR1 and CDR2: MGHDK, SYGVNS. The CDR3 DNA reads TGTGCCAGCAGGGGGACAGGGAAGAGCACTGAAGCTTTCTTT. The encoded protein is CASRGTGKSTEAFF.

The chain recombines TRBV6-5 with TRBJ2-1; TRBD1 agrees at 7 bases. After removal of 0 bases from V and 12 bases from J, the junction contained 5 bases not matched to a gene. The CDR3 spans 13 residues. Per the germline V gene, CDR1 is MNHEY and CDR2 is SVGAGI. CDR3 sequence: CASSYSLGQRQFF. CDR3 in DNA: TGTGCCAGCAGTTACTCGTTGGGACAGAGGCAGTTCTTC.

The chain has TRBV7-2 and TRBJ2-7; perhaps TRBD2 as D (6 bases). The J call may not be correct, given that the DNA end is closer to TRBJ2-1. The CDR3 sequence is 15 residues long. The germline V gene has CDR1 SGHTA and CDR2 FQGNSA. CDR3 protein: CASSLVWGERNEQFF. DNA for the CDR3: TGTGCCAGCAGCTTAGTTTGGGGGGAGCGCAATGAGCAGTTCTTC.

This clonotype was counted only a few times. The chain links TRBV29-1 to TRBJ1-1; the D is unclear. The germline CDR1 and CDR2 sequences are SQVTM and ANQGSEA. The CDR3 covers 11 residues. V lost 4 bases and J lost 10, with 13 bases in between. The CDR3 coding sequence is TGCAGCGTTGGGGAGAGGCTCGGAGCTTTCTTT. It codes for CSVGERLGAFF.

The chain has TRBV7-2 and TRBJ2-7, with TRBD2 matching 12 bases. The J call may be in error: the DNA end matches TRBJ2-1 better. This CDR3 comprises 16 residues. CDR1 and CDR2 from the germline V gene are SGHTA and FQGNSA. The CDR3 nucleotides are TGTGCCAGCAGCTTACTAGCGGGAGGGCTCTACAATGAGCAGTTCTTC. Residues: CASSLLAGGLYNEQFF.